The 23 T cell receptor beta chains listed next were all sequenced from one sample in a study of blood T cells in healthy people across ages. The authors ran a second PCR of roughly 6 to 12 cycles using a sample-barcoded 5' primer and a J-beta primer mix. MiXCR, applied by TCRdb to the 5' RACE reads, yields one record per CDR3 protein. The sample shows roughly 500,000 distinct CDR3 sequences, 25% to 30% of them seen only once. What was sequenced was blood. These receptor sequences come from a woman between 70 and 85 years old in good health.

The V and J genes are TRBV9 and TRBJ1-4; no clear D gene. Deletions cut 4 bases from V and 0 bases from J, with 13 bases between. The CDR3 sequence is 16 residues long. CDR1 is SGDLS, CDR2 YYNGEE, per germline. The CDR3 reads CASSKSAFATNEKLFF. CDR3 bases: TGTGCCAGCAGCAAATCAGCCTTTGCAACTAATGAAAAACTGTTTTTT.

The chain uses TRBV4-2 and TRBJ1-2; possible D gene TRBD1, 5 bases. The CDR3 is 15 residues long. CDR1 is LGHNA, CDR2 YNFKEQ, per germline. V dropped 1 base and J dropped 3 bases, with 12 bases sitting between them. The CDR3 here is CASSQVLGTYYGYTF. DNA of the CDR3: TGTGCCAGCAGCCAAGTGCTTGGGACTTACTATGGCTACACCTTC.

This chain's CDR3 is CASTLETGRKSNQPQHF. The DNA for the CDR3 is TGTGCCAGCACCCTGGAAACAGGCAGAAAAAGCAATCAGCCCCAGCATTTT. The chain uses TRBV27 and TRBJ1-5, with D tentatively TRBD1 (5 bases). V was shortened by 7 bases and J by 1 base, with 20 bases between the two germline ends. Germline loops: CDR1 MNHEY, CDR2 SMNVEV (reference sequence). CDR3 length: 17 amino acids.

The rearrangement uses TRBV29-1 and TRBJ1-2; the D is unclear. V shed 1 base and J shed 2 bases, with 11 bases lying between them. Germline CDR1 reads SQVTM; CDR2 reads ANQGSEA. The CDR3 totals 14 residues. CDR3 nucleotide sequence: TGCAGCGTTGAAGCTCACACAGCGAACTATGGCTACACCTTC. Protein product: CSVEAHTANYGYTF.

V gene TRBV5-6 combines with J gene TRBJ2-5; 13 bases align to TRBD2. TRBJ2-7 explains the end of the DNA better; the J call may be wrong. CDR3 length: 18 amino acids. Looked up from germline, CDR1 is SGHDT and CDR2 is YYEEEE. CDR3 residues: CASSLGGLAGMISYEQYF. Here the CDR3 DNA reads TGTGCCAGCAGCTTGGGGGGACTAGCGGGGATGATCTCCTACGAGCAGTACTTC.

Only one count was recorded for this clonotype. This chain uses TRBV24-1 with TRBJ2-5; D assignment may be TRBD1 or TRBD2 (5 bases each). Germline assignment: CDR1 KGHDR and CDR2 SFDVKD. Trimming removed 4 bases from V and 5 bases from J, with 16 bases in between. The CDR3 is made up of 15 amino acids. CDR3: CATSDPMGDGETQYF. CDR3 sequence (DNA): TGTGCCACCAGTGACCCGATGGGGGACGGCGAGACCCAGTACTTC.

V and J are TRBV4-2 and TRBJ2-5; D unclear. The CDR3 contains 14 residues. The V gene lost 0 bases and the J gene lost 1 base, with 6 bases spanning the gap. Germline V gives CDR1 LGHNA, CDR2 YNFKEQ. The CDR3 nucleotides are TGTGCCAGCAGCCAAGACCAAGGCCAAGAGACCCAGTACTTC. It yields the protein CASSQDQGQETQYF.

This chain connects TRBV7-2 to TRBJ1-1, with unresolved D. This CDR3 contains 13 residues. Germline CDR1 and CDR2: SGHTA and FQGNSA. The V and J ends lost 1 base and 6 bases respectively, with 9 bases between them. CDR3 residues: CASSLVSPSEAFF. The CDR3 nucleotides are TGTGCCAGCAGCTTAGTGTCGCCGTCTGAAGCTTTCTTT.

This clonotype was recorded a few times. This chain joins TRBV7-2 and TRBJ2-2; no clear D. This CDR3 contains 15 residues. CDR1 is SGHTA and CDR2 is FQGNSA in the germline V gene. Between the trimmed V and J ends, which lost 8 bases and 1 base, there was a span of 14 bases. CDR3 residues: CASARRTGNTGELFF. In DNA form, the CDR3 reads TGTGCCAGCGCAAGAAGAACGGGGAACACCGGGGAGCTGTTTTTT. Variable domain in full (rest from reference TRBV7-2 and TRBJ2-2): GAGVSQSPSNKVTEKGKDVELRCDPISGHTALYWYRQSLGQGLEFLIYFQGNSAPDKSGLPSDRFSAERTGGSVSTLTIQRTQQEDSAVYLCASARRTGNTGELFFGEGSRLTVL.

The chain joins TRBV12-3 or TRBV12-4 to TRBJ2-5, with TRBD2 matching over 7 bases. The last part of the DNA fits TRBJ2-7 better; the J call may be wrong. This CDR3 spans 13 amino acids. As DNA, the CDR3 is TGTGCCAGCACCCTGGGGGGGTCCTACGAGCAGTACTTC. The encoded protein is CASTLGGSYEQYF.

V and J are TRBV7-2 and TRBJ2-5; 14 nucleotides match TRBD2. This CDR3 has 15 residues. Trimming at V came to 7 bases and at J to 4 bases, leaving 5 bases not matched to a gene. Germline V gives CDR1 SGHTA, CDR2 FQGNSA. In DNA form, the CDR3 reads TGTGCCAGCAAGAACGGACTAGCGGGGGGAGAGACCCAGTACTTC. Its translation is CASKNGLAGGETQYF.

This chain connects TRBV27 to TRBJ1-1; a possible D gene is TRBD1 (5 bases). The CDR3 sequence is 12 residues long. Deletions cut 5 bases from V and 5 bases from J, with 9 bases between. Per the germline V gene, CDR1 is MNHEY and CDR2 is SMNVEV (reference sequence). In DNA, the CDR3 is TGTGCCAGCAGTGGCTGGGGGACTGAAGCTTTCTTT. Amino acid sequence: CASSGWGTEAFF.

This clonotype was seen more than once but under ten times. The chain carries TRBV4-1 and TRBJ1-2; perhaps TRBD1 as D (6 bases). CDR3 length: 13 amino acids. With 1 base removed from V and 4 bases from J, the gap between germline ends came to 7 bases. Germline V gene sequence: CDR1 MGHRA, CDR2 YSYEKL. CDR3 residues: CASSQGTVYGYTF. CDR3 DNA: TGCGCCAGCAGCCAAGGGACAGTCTATGGCTACACCTTC.

This clonotype was recorded a few times. This rearrangement joins TRBV6-6 to TRBJ1-1; no firm D call. CDR1 MNHNY and CDR2 SVGAGI come from the germline V gene (reference sequence). The germline V and J ends were trimmed by 5 bases and 8 bases, with 9 bases remaining between them. The CDR3 is 11 residues long. CDR3 sequence reads: CASSTSDEAFF. DNA for the CDR3: TGTGCCAGCAGTACCTCCGACGAAGCTTTCTTT.

The DNA of the CDR3 is TGCAGTGCTACATCCGGGGGACTCCGGAACGGAAATTCACCCCTCCACTTT. This sequence encodes CSATSGGLRNGNSPLHF. The V call is TRBV20-1, the J call TRBJ1-6, with D perhaps TRBD1 (5 bases). The germline CDR1 and CDR2 sequences are DFQATT and SNEGSKA (reference sequence). The germline V and J ends were trimmed by 4 bases and 7 bases, with 23 bases remaining between them. This CDR3 is 17 amino acids long.

This clonotype was seen repeatedly, ten times or more. This sequence joins TRBV2 and TRBJ2-5; TRBD2 matches 12 bases. V was pared by 7 bases and J by 4 bases, with 16 bases of the junction left unmatched. Germline CDR1 SNHLY, CDR2 FYNNEI. The CDR3 sequence is 18 residues long. The CDR3 region is CASNVLAGGSGRVETQYF. The CDR3 bases are TGTGCCAGCAACGTACTAGCGGGGGGATCGGGACGGGTAGAGACCCAGTACTTC.

This clonotype turned up a few times. This CDR3 reads CASSSLPSGTGLNIQYF. The CDR3 DNA is TGTGCCAGCAGTTCCCTGCCGAGTGGGACAGGGTTAAACATTCAGTACTTC. The chain links TRBV6-2 or TRBV6-3 to TRBJ2-4, with 9 bases that match TRBD1. There are 17 residues in the CDR3. V lost 4 bases, J lost 6 bases, and 13 bases stayed unmatched. CDR1 and CDR2 (germline): MNHEY, SVGEGT.

A few counts support this clonotype. V and J are TRBV29-1 and TRBJ2-7, with D tentatively TRBD2 (7 bases). The CDR3 runs to 12 residues. Germline values: CDR1 SQVTM, CDR2 ANQGSEA. Trimming took 7 bases from V and 4 from J, leaving 14 bases between them. The CDR3 spells CSGGGEGYEQYF. CDR3 DNA sequence: TGCAGCGGAGGGGGGGAAGGGTACGAGCAGTACTTC.

The gene calls are TRBV5-1 and TRBJ2-5; weak D call: TRBD1 (5 bases). Trimming took 6 bases from V and 3 from J, leaving 9 bases between them. The germline V gene encodes CDR1 SGHRS and CDR2 YFSETQ. There are 12 residues in the CDR3. CDR3 residues: CASTQGEETQYF. The CDR3 nucleotides read TGCGCCAGCACTCAGGGTGAAGAGACCCAGTACTTC.

Notes on this clonotype: A much bigger clone sits one base away, suggesting this may be a read error. The chain employs TRBV20-1 and TRBJ2-6; D is uncertain. CDR1 is DFQATT and CDR2 is SNEGSKA in the germline V gene (reference sequence). The CDR3 totals 14 residues. The chain's CDR3 is CGAPSMSGANVLTF. Written as DNA, the CDR3 is TGCGGTGCTCCCTCGATGTCCGGGGCCAACGTCCTGACTTTC.

This clonotype has just a few counts. This chain connects TRBV19 to TRBJ1-6; perhaps TRBD1 as D (6 bases). Germline V gene lookup returns CDR1 LNHDA and CDR2 SQIVND (reference sequence). The V gene lost 7 bases and the J gene lost 3 bases, with 7 bases spanning the gap. CDR3 length equals 13 residues. The CDR3 coding sequence is TGTGCCAGTACCAGGGGCTATAATTCACCCCTCCACTTT. Translation: CASTRGYNSPLHF.

The chain has TRBV12-3 or TRBV12-4 and TRBJ1-2; 10 bases fit TRBD1. The CDR3 is made up of 14 amino acids. V gave up 6 bases and J gave up 2 bases; unmatched junction bases: 3. CDR3 sequence reads: CASRETGGNYGYTF. CDR3 coding DNA: TGTGCCAGCAGAGAGACAGGGGGCAACTATGGCTACACCTTC.

This chain uses TRBV24-1 with TRBJ2-6, with TRBD1 matching over 9 bases. CDR1 is KGHDR, CDR2 SFDVKD, per germline. Trimming at V came to 5 bases and at J to 0 bases, leaving 4 bases not matched to a gene. The CDR3 has 17 amino acids. CDR3: CATSGGTGYSGANVLTF. CDR3 bases: TGTGCCACCAGTGGCGGGACAGGGTACTCTGGGGCCAACGTCCTGACTTTC.